This entry is about one T cell receptor beta chain. The data were taken from a study of blood T cell repertoires in COVID-19. Study at large: COVID-19 samples from acute and convalescent phases originated in the United States, Italy and Spain.

The CDR3 loop spans 16 amino acids. V lost 1 base to trimming and J lost 1 base; unmatched junction nucleotides: 5. The V gene's germline CDR1 is LGHDT and CDR2 YNNKEL (reference sequence). Repertoires were generated with immunoSEQ multiplex PCR, while TCRdb's copy carries only in-frame clones and drops some. The sample holds roughly 360,000 clones, roughly 90% seen once. The study drew participants aged about 18 to 89 years from 20 to 30 US areas. This clonotype was sampled from a woman in her 30s with acute COVID-19. The chain employs TRBV3-1 (or the pseudogene TRBV3-2) and TRBJ1-1, with 8 bases fitting TRBD1. Sequencing used PBMCs or T cells enriched from blood (not recorded which). The CDR3 DNA sequence: TGTGCCAGCAGCCAAGCGGACAGGGTTGCGAACACTGAAGCTTTCTTT. Its protein product is CASSQADRVANTEAFF.